This TCR beta chain was recorded in a study of T cells in localized non-small cell lung cancer. This table comes from immunoSEQ multiplex PCR, and its TCRdb copy is limited to in-frame clones, with some not included. Of about 990 clones listed, approximately 24% are singletons. A word on this clone: Its specificity is not known.

Study outcomes and limitations: Heterogeneity remains possible because sequencing was limited to only one tumor region. It was uninvolved adjacent lung that showed the highest T cell clonality, exceeding tumor. Within adjacent lung there appeared a median roughly 60 of the top 100 tumor clones.

CDR1 SGDLS and CDR2 YYNGEE come from the germline V gene. This CDR3 has 16 residues. Trimming at V came to 0 bases and at J to 0 bases, leaving 5 bases not matched to a gene. The J gene is TRBJ2-7, the V gene TRBV9; 8 bases line up with TRBD2. The input for sequencing was normal lung tissue next to the tumor, taken before any cancer treatment. The clonotype was recovered from a woman aged 40 to 75 with stage III lung adenocarcinoma. CDR3 residues: CASSVGPGGGSYEQYF. The CDR3 bases are TGTGCCAGCAGCGTAGGCCCCGGGGGGGGCTCCTACGAGCAGTACTTC.